These T cell receptor beta chains were read from a single sample in a study of long-term antiretroviral therapy in people with HIV. The assay was immunoSEQ multiplex PCR, and TCRdb's table has in-frame clones only and misses some. This table has 9,500 to 12,000 clones, around 81% appearing once. The sample was unsorted PBMCs, taken 1.8 years after starting antiretroviral therapy. Source of these receptors: a man between 40 and 49 years old with HIV. The CDR3 runs from the conserved cysteine through the conserved F or W. The D gene is left open where the match is weak. Size is omitted from some rows. Given values are once, few, many or a class for expanded clones.

clone_size: .; j_call: TRBJ2-1; v_call: TRBV5-1; d_call: .; cdr3_nt: TGCGCCAGCAGCTCCGACCATCTCGGCAATGAGCAGTTCTTC; cdr3_aa: CASSSDHLGNEQFF
clone_size: .; j_call: TRBJ2-1; v_call: TRBV19; d_call: TRBD2; cdr3_nt: TGTGCCAGTAGTAGGGCGGGAGAGGCGCGGAATGAGCAGTTCTTC; cdr3_aa: CASSRAGEARNEQFF
clone_size: .; j_call: TRBJ1-1; v_call: TRBV30; d_call: .; cdr3_nt: TGTGCCTGGAGTGAAGCATCTTACACTGAAGCTTTCTTT; cdr3_aa: CAWSEASYTEAFF
clone_size: .; j_call: TRBJ2-2; v_call: TRBV7-3; d_call: .; cdr3_nt: TGTGCCAGCAGCTTACAGGCTTCCACCGGGGAGCTGTTTTTT; cdr3_aa: CASSLQASTGELFF
clone_size: once; j_call: TRBJ2-1; v_call: TRBV29-1; d_call: .; cdr3_nt: TGCAGCGTGGAGATTCGGCACAATGAGCAGTTCTTC; cdr3_aa: CSVEIRHNEQFF
clone_size: few; j_call: TRBJ1-2; v_call: TRBV19; d_call: TRBD1; cdr3_nt: TGTGCCAGTAGTATTCCGGGACAGAAACCCTATGGCTACACCTTC; cdr3_aa: CASSIPGQKPYGYTF
clone_size: .; j_call: TRBJ2-7; v_call: TRBV2; d_call: .; cdr3_nt: TGTGCCAGCAGTGAAAGGCCCTTCGACGAGCAGTACTTC; cdr3_aa: CASSERPFDEQYF
clone_size: .; j_call: TRBJ1-4; v_call: TRBV30; d_call: .; cdr3_nt: TGTGCCTGGAGACAGGCCAACAATGAAAAACTGTTTTTT; cdr3_aa: CAWRQANNEKLFF
clone_size: .; j_call: TRBJ2-1; v_call: TRBV7-8; d_call: .; cdr3_nt: TGTGCCAGCATGCAGGGCTACAATGAGCAGTTCTTC; cdr3_aa: CASMQGYNEQFF
clone_size: .; j_call: TRBJ1-5; v_call: TRBV6-6; d_call: TRBD1; cdr3_nt: TGTGCCAGCAGTCCGCCCACAGGGGGTGGGCATTTT; cdr3_aa: CASSPPTGGGHF
clone_size: .; j_call: TRBJ1-2; v_call: TRBV5-6; d_call: .; cdr3_nt: TGTGCCAGCAGCTTGGCTAGGCCTGTCTATGGCTACACCTTC; cdr3_aa: CASSLARPVYGYTF
clone_size: .; j_call: TRBJ2-7; v_call: TRBV13; d_call: .; cdr3_nt: TGTGCCAGCAGCCTGCAGACTAGCGAGCAGTACTTC; cdr3_aa: CASSLQTSEQYF
clone_size: once; j_call: TRBJ2-2; v_call: TRBV9; d_call: .; cdr3_nt: TGTGCCAGCAGCGTAGTATCGGCAGGGTCAGGCGGGGAGCTGTTTTTT; cdr3_aa: CASSVVSAGSGGELFF